This T cell receptor beta chain was identified in a study of OX40 agonist ivuxolimab in advanced cancers. Looking at the study overall: An anti-OX40 (CD134) antibody with agonistic activity, ivuxolimab, was administered to patients. Participants, 80% to 90% male, averaged approximately 60 years of age, ranging from about 23 to 90.

The assay was immunoSEQ multiplex PCR, and TCRdb's table has in-frame clones only and misses some. The sample holds approximately 84,000 clones, about 86% seen once. The study's findings and limits: More expanded clones were found, on average, in CD8+ than in CD4+ T cells. At 0.1 to 3.0 mg/kg and by week 6, clonal expansion occurred in CD4+ and CD8+ blood T cells.

This clone was seen once. Its antigen remains unknown. Trimming stripped 2 bases from V and 2 bases from J, with 13 bases between. The CDR3 spans 15 residues. Germline assignment: CDR1 SGHKS and CDR2 YYEKEE (reference sequence). The source of this sequence is an adult with an advanced solid tumor such as melanoma, head and neck, liver or kidney cancer. The genes are TRBV5-5 and TRBJ1-2, with D possibly TRBD1 on 6 matching bases. Sequenced material: CD4+ or CD8+ T cells sorted from blood, taken in a trial of the OX40 agonist ivuxolimab. CDR3: CASSFSIQGNYGYTF. The CDR3 nucleotides read TGTGCCAGCAGCTTCTCTATCCAGGGGAACTATGGCTACACCTTC.